A selection of T cell receptor beta chains follows, all from one sample in a study of cytomegalovirus exposure and HLA in healthy donors. Libraries were prepared by immunoSEQ multiplex PCR; TCRdb keeps only in-frame clonotypes and omits some of them. The table shows 100,000 to 150,000 clones, with approximately 81% occurring only once. Sequencing was carried out using PBMCs. These receptors were taken from a man younger than 30 in good health and CMV-seropositive. The CDR3 runs from the conserved cysteine through the conserved F or W. The D gene is left open where the match is weak.

V gene: TRBV5-1
J gene: TRBJ2-3
D gene: TRBD2
CDR3 DNA: TGCGCCAGCAGCCTCGGACTAGCGACGGATACGCAGTATTTT
CDR3 protein: CASSLGLATDTQYF

V gene: TRBV4-3
J gene: TRBJ1-4
D gene: NA
CDR3 DNA: TGCGCCAGCAGCCAAGAGGCAGGGTTTAAGTCTAATGAAAAACTGTTTTTT
CDR3 protein: CASSQEAGFKSNEKLFF

V gene: TRBV6-5
J gene: TRBJ1-5
D gene: TRBD1
CDR3 DNA: TGTGCCAGCAGCAGGGGACAGAAAAATCAGCCCCAGCATTTT
CDR3 protein: CASSRGQKNQPQHF

V gene: TRBV7-9
J gene: TRBJ2-2
D gene: TRBD1
CDR3 DNA: TGTTCCAGCAGCTATCCGGGACAGGGAGCGAACACCGGGGAGCTGTTTTTT
CDR3 protein: CSSSYPGQGANTGELFF

V gene: TRBV13
J gene: TRBJ2-5
D gene: TRBD1
CDR3 DNA: TGTGCCAGCAGCAAAGGACAGGGACAAGAGACCCAGTACTTC
CDR3 protein: CASSKGQGQETQYF

V gene: TRBV6-1
J gene: TRBJ1-3
D gene: NA
CDR3 DNA: TGTGCCAGCAGGCGGAAAGATTCCCCTGGAAACACCATATATTTT
CDR3 protein: CASRRKDSPGNTIYF

V gene: TRBV10-3
J gene: TRBJ1-6
D gene: NA
CDR3 DNA: TGTGCCATCAGTGAGTCGGGAGGGAGCGGTAATTCACCCCTCCACTTT
CDR3 protein: CAISESGGSGNSPLHF

V gene: TRBV4-2
J gene: TRBJ1-1
D gene: TRBD1
CDR3 DNA: TGTGCCAGCAGCCCTAGGACAGGGGCCGCTGAAGCTTTCTTT
CDR3 protein: CASSPRTGAAEAFF

V gene: TRBV10-1
J gene: TRBJ2-7
D gene: NA
CDR3 DNA: TGCGCCAGCAGTGGCGGCAGGGCCTACGAGCAGTACTTC
CDR3 protein: CASSGGRAYEQYF

V gene: TRBV9
J gene: TRBJ2-6
D gene: NA
CDR3 DNA: TGTGCCAGCAGCTCATTCCAGGGAACTGGGGCCAACGTCCTGACTTTC
CDR3 protein: CASSSFQGTGANVLTF

V gene: TRBV11-2
J gene: TRBJ1-4
D gene: NA
CDR3 DNA: TGTGCCAGCAGCTTAGGATCCCAGGTCGGCGAAAAACTGTTTTTT
CDR3 protein: CASSLGSQVGEKLFF

V gene: TRBV27
J gene: TRBJ1-2
D gene: TRBD1
CDR3 DNA: TGTGCCAGCAGTTTATCTCCCGCAGGGGGCATCTATGGCTACACCTTC
CDR3 protein: CASSLSPAGGIYGYTF

V gene: TRBV6-1
J gene: TRBJ2-7
D gene: NA
CDR3 DNA: TGTGCCAGCAGAGCGACAGGCCCGGGGACCTACGAGCAGTACTTC
CDR3 protein: CASRATGPGTYEQYF

V gene: TRBV12-5
J gene: TRBJ2-2
D gene: TRBD1
CDR3 DNA: TGTGCTAGTGGTTTGACAGGGGTGACCGGGGAGCTGTTTTTT
CDR3 protein: CASGLTGVTGELFF